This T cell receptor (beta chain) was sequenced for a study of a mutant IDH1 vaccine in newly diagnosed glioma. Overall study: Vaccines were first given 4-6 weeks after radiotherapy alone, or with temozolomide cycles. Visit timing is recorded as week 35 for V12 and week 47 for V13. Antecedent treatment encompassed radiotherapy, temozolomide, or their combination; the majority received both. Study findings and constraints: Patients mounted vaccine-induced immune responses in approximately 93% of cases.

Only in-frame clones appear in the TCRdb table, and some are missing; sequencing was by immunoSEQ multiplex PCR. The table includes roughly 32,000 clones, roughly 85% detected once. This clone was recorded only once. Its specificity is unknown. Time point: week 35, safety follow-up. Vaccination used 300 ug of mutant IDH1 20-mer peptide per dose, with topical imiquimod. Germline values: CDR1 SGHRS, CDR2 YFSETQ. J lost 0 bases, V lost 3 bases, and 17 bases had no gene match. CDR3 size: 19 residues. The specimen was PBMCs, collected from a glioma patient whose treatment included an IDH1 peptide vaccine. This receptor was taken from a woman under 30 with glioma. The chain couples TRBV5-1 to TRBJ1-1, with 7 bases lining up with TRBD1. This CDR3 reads CASSSGVRGQTPMNTEAFF. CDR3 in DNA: TGCGCCAGCAGCTCGGGAGTTAGGGGACAGACTCCCATGAACACTGAAGCTTTCTTT.